This T cell receptor (beta chain) originates from a study of blood T cell repertoires in COVID-19. Overall study context: In each case, the material was cDNA or gDNA derived from T cells, B-cell-depleted T cells, or PBMCs.

In the original processing: Estimated nucleated cell counts came from reference gene primer amplification. Using immunoSEQ multiplex PCR, the repertoire was profiled, and TCRdb retains in-frame clones only, with some absent. Clone size and V and J calls were adopted from that table, with D and trimming inferred from the DNA. In the table there are around 480,000 clones, more than 70% of which are singletons. The length of the CDR3 is 14 residues. Looked up from germline, CDR1 is SGHRS and CDR2 is YFSETQ. The V gene end was trimmed by 0 bases and the J gene end by 3 bases; junction bases not matched to a gene: 0. Followed longitudinally, the Seattle patients had been enrolled during active infection.

The sequenced material came from peripheral blood. The genes are TRBV5-1 and TRBJ1-1, with TRBD1 matching 9 bases. The sequence came from a woman between 45 and 65 years old with COVID-19, enrolled during active disease. This CDR3 is CASSLGDRDTEAFF. CDR3 DNA: TGCGCCAGCAGCTTGGGGGACAGGGACACTGAAGCTTTCTTT.